Below, one T cell receptor beta chain is given with its context. Its antigen is not identified. The investigators collected lesional scalp punch biopsies and peripheral blood from alopecia areata patients. Extracted from the samples, RNA was reverse transcribed into cDNA to serve as the sequencing template. Libraries were prepared by immunoSEQ multiplex PCR; TCRdb keeps only in-frame clonotypes and omits some of them. Of some 16,000 clones listed, 50% to 75% are singletons. This CDR3 is 13 amino acids long. Germline V gene sequence: CDR1 SGDLS, CDR2 YYNGEE. V was trimmed by 0 bases and J by 0 bases, leaving 2 bases between them. This sample stems from a study of CD8+ T cells in alopecia areata. The wider study: Each day, treated patients took oral tofacitinib twice, at 5 to 10 mg per dose. Treatment with tofacitinib (6 to 18 months) was followed by 6 months off drug.

Overall study findings and caveats: Sequences from scalp samples also cover resident alphabeta T cells of normal skin. Compared with normal scalp, lesional scalp had higher clonality and more expanded CD8+ clones.

V gene TRBV9 combines with J gene TRBJ2-3; D gene unclear. The clonotype was recovered from a human donor with alopecia areata. Input material: skin. Here the CDR3 reads CASSVVSTDTQYF. The DNA of the CDR3 is TGTGCCAGCAGCGTAGTGAGCACAGATACGCAGTATTTT.